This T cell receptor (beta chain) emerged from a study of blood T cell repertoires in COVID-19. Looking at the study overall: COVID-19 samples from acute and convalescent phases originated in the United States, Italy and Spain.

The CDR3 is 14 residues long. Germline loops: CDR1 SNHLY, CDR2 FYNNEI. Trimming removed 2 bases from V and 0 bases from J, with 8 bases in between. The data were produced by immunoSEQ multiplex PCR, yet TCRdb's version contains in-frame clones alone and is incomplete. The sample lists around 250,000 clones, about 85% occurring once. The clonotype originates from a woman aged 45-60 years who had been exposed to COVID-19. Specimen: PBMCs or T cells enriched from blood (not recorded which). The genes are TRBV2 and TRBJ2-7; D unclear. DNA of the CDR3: TGTGCCAGCAGTGAATGGTACAGCTCCTACGAGCAGTACTTC. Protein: CASSEWYSSYEQYF.